Presented here are 6 T cell receptor beta chains from one specimen sequenced in a study of shared clonotypes between healthy human individuals. Method: immunoSEQ multiplex PCR; TCRdb's copy keeps in-frame clones and lacks some. The data contain millions of clones, 85% to 95% of them singletons. Sequenced material: naive CD4+ T cells sorted from blood. Subset meaning: CD45RA+ positively selected. These TCRs come from a man younger than 35 in good health.

Note on this clone: Within the sample, other DNA sequences also encode this same CDR3. This chain joins TRBV5-1 and TRBJ2-2; 10 bases map to TRBD2. V trimming: 7 bases; J trimming: 1 base; junction bases outside the gene matches: 7. Germline CDR1 is SGHRS and CDR2 is YFSETQ. The CDR3 length is 16 residues. CDR3 sequence reads: CASSRTSGGNTGELFF. The DNA of the CDR3 is TGCGCCAGCTCTAGGACTAGCGGAGGGAACACCGGGGAGCTGTTTTTT.

The CDR3 spells CSAQGRRGEFF. The CDR3 DNA reads TGCAGTGCTCAGGGGCGGCGGGGGGAGTTCTTC. The chain combines TRBV20-1 with TRBJ2-1, with TRBD2 matching 8 bases. Germline trimming cut 5 bases from V and 14 bases from J; bases unmatched to any gene: 8. Germline V lookup: CDR1 DFQATT, CDR2 SNEGSKA (reference sequence). The CDR3 runs to 11 residues.

The V call is TRBV20-1, the J call TRBJ1-1, with D unresolved. The CDR3 has 11 residues. V dropped 4 bases and J dropped 8 bases, with 11 bases sitting between them. Germline CDR1 and CDR2: DFQATT and SNEGSKA (reference sequence). The CDR3 DNA sequence: TGCAGTGCTATATACGGGAGAGAAGCTTTCTTT. Amino acid sequence: CSAIYGREAFF.

The chain uses TRBV6-5 and TRBJ1-1; a weak D match, TRBD1 (5 bases). V was pared by 4 bases and J by 4 bases, with 16 bases between. The germline CDR1 and CDR2 sequences are MNHEY and SVGAGI. There are 15 residues in the CDR3. The CDR3 reads CASSLFVGTATEAFF. The CDR3 DNA sequence: TGTGCCAGCAGTTTATTCGTGGGGACGGCCACTGAAGCTTTCTTT.

This clone was detected once. The chain uses TRBV5-1 and TRBJ2-7, with 9 bases lining up with TRBD1. The CDR3 length is 13 residues. V dropped 4 bases and J dropped 3; count of bases not matched to a gene: 2. The germline V gene encodes CDR1 SGHRS and CDR2 YFSETQ. Written as DNA, the CDR3 is TGCGCCAGCAGCCGGGACAGGGACTACGAGCAGTACTTC. This gives the protein CASSRDRDYEQYF. Looking up the rest from reference TRBV5-1 and TRBJ2-7 gives the full variable domain: KAGVTQTPRYLIKTRGQQVTLSCSPISGHRSVSWYQQTPGQGLQFLFEYFSETQRNKGNFPGRFSGRQFSNSRSEMNVSTLELGDSALYLCASSRDRDYEQYFGPGTRLTVT.

The CDR3, as DNA: TGTGCCAGCAGTTCATACAGCTCTGGAAACACCATATATTTT. Translation gives CASSSYSSGNTIYF. V gene TRBV6-5 combines with J gene TRBJ1-3; D ambiguous. V lost 4 bases, J lost 0 bases, and 7 bases lay in between. Germline V CDR1 and CDR2: MNHEY, SVGAGI. CDR3 size: 14 residues.